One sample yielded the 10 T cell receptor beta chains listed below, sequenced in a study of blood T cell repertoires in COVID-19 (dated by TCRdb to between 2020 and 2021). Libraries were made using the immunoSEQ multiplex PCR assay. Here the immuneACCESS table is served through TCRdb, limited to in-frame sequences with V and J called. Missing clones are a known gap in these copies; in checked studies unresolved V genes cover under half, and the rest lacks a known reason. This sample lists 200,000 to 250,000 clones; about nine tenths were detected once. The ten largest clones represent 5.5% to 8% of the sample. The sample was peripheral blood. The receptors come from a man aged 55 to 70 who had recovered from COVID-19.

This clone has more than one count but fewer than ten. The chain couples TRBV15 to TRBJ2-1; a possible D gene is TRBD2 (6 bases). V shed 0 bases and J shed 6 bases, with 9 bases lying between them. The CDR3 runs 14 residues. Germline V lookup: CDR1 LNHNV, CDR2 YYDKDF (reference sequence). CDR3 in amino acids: CATSRDPTSNEQFF. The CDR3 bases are TGTGCCACCAGCAGAGATCCGACTAGCAATGAGCAGTTCTTC.

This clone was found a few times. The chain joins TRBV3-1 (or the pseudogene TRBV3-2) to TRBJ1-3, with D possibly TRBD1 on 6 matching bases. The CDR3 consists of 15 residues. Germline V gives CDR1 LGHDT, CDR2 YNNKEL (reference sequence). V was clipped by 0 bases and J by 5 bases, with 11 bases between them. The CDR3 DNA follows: TGTGCCAGCAGCCAAGATACAGGGATTAGAAACACCATATATTTT. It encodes CASSQDTGIRNTIYF.

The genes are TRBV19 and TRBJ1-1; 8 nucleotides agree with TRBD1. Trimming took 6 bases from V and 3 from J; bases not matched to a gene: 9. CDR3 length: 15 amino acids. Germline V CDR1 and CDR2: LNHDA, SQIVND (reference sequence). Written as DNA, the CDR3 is TGTGCCAGTAGGCTCCAGACAGGGGTGGACACTGAAGCTTTCTTT. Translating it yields CASRLQTGVDTEAFF.

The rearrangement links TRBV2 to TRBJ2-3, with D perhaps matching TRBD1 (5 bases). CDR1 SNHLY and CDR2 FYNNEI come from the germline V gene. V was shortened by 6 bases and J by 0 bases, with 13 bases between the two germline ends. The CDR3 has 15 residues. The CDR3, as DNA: TGTGCCAGCAGCTTAAGGGGATCTAGCACAGATACGCAGTATTTT. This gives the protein CASSLRGSSTDTQYF.

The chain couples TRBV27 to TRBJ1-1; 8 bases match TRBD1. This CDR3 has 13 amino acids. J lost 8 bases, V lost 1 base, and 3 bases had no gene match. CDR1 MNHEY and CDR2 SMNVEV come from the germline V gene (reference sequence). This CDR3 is CASSLWTGFEAFF. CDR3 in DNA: TGTGCCAGCAGTTTATGGACAGGGTTCGAAGCTTTCTTT.

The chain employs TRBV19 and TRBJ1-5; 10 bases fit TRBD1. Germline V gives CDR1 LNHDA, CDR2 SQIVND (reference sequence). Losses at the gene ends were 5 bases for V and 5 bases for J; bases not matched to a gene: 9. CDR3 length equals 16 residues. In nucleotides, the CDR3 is TGTGCCAGTAGTCCTCGGACAGGGGGGAACGATCAGCCCCAGCATTTT. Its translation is CASSPRTGGNDQPQHF.

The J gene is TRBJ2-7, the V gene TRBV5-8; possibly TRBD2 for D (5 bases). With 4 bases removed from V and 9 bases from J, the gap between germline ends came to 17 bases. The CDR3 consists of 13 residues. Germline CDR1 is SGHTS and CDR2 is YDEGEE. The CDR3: CASSKRTSELQYF. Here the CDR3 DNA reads TGTGCCAGCAGCAAGAGGACTTCCGAGTTGCAGTACTTC.

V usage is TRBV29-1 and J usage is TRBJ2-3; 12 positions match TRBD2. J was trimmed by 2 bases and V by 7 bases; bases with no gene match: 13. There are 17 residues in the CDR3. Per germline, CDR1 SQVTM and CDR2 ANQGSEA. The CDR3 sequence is CSAASGRAKGLTDTQYF. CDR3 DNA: TGCAGCGCCGCTAGCGGGAGGGCCAAAGGGCTCACAGATACGCAGTATTTT.

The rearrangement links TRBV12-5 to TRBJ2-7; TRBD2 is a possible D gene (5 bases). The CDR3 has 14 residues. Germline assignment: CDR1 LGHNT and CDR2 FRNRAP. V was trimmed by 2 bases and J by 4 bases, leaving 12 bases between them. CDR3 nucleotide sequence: TGTGCTAGTGGTTTGCTCTCTGGGAGATACGAGCAGTACTTC. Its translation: CASGLLSGRYEQYF.

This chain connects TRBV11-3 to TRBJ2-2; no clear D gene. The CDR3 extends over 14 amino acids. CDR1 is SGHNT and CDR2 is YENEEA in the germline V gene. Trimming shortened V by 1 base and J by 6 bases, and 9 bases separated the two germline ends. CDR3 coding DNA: TGTGCCAGCAGCTTAGTCCTGGGCTCCGGGGAGCTGTTTTTT. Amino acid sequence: CASSLVLGSGELFF.